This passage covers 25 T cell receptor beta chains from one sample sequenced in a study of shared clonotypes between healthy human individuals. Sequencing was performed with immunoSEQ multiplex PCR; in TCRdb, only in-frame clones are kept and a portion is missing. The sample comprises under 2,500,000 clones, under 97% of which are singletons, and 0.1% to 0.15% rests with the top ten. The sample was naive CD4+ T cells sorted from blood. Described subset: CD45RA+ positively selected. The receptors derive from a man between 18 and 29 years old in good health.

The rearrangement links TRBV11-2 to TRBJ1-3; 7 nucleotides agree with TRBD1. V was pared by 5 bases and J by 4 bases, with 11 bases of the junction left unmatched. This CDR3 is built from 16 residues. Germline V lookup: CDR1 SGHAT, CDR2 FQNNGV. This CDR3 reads CASSPTDRVVGNTIYF. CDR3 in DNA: TGTGCCAGCAGCCCGACCGACAGGGTGGTAGGAAACACCATATATTTT.

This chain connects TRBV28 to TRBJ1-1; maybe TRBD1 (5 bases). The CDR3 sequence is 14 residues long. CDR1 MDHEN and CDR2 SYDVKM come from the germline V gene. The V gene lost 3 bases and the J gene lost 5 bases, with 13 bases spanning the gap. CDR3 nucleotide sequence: TGTGCCAGCAGTTTGGCAGGGCTAGGGACTGAAGCTTTCTTT. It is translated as CASSLAGLGTEAFF.

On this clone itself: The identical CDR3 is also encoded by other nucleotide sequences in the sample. This chain's CDR3 is CASRIYNEQFF. The CDR3 nucleotides read TGTGCCAGCAGGATTTACAATGAGCAGTTCTTC. The chain is built from TRBV27 and TRBJ2-1; D gene unclear. V dropped 6 bases and J dropped 4 bases, with 4 bases sitting between them. Germline V gene lookup returns CDR1 MNHEY and CDR2 SMNVEV (reference sequence). The CDR3 spans 11 residues.

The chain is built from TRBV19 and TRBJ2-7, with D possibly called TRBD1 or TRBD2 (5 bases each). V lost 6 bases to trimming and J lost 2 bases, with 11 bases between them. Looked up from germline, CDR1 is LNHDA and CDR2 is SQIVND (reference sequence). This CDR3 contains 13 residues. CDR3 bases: TGTGCCAGTAGCCGAGGGGTAACCTACGAGCAGTACTTC. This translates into CASSRGVTYEQYF.

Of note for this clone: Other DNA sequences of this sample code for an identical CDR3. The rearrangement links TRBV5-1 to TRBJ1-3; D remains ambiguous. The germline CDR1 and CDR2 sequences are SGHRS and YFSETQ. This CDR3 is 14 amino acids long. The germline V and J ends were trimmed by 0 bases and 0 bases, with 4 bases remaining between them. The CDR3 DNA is TGCGCCAGCAGCTTGGCAGGCTCTGGAAACACCATATATTTT. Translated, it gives CASSLAGSGNTIYF. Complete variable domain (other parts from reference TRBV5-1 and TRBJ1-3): KAGVTQTPRYLIKTRGQQVTLSCSPISGHRSVSWYQQTPGQGLQFLFEYFSETQRNKGNFPGRFSGRQFSNSRSEMNVSTLELGDSALYLCASSLAGSGNTIYFGEGSWLTVV.

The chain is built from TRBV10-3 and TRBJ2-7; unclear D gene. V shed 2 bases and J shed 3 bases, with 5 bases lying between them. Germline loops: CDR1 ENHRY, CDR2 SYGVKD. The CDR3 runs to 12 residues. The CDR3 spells CAISEDIYEQYF. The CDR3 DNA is TGTGCCATCAGTGAGGACATCTACGAGCAGTACTTC.

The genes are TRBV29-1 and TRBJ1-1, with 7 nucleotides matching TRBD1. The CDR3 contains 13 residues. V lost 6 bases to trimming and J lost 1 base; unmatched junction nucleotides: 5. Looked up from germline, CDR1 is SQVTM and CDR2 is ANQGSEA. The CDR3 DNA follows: TGCAGCGTCCACGGACAGGAGAACACTGAAGCTTTCTTT. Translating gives CSVHGQENTEAFF.

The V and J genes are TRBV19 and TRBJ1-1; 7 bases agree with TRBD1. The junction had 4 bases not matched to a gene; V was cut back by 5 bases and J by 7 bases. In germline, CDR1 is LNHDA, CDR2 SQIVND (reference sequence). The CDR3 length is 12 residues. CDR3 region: CASSQGQREAFF. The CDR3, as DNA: TGTGCCAGTAGTCAGGGACAGCGTGAAGCTTTCTTT.

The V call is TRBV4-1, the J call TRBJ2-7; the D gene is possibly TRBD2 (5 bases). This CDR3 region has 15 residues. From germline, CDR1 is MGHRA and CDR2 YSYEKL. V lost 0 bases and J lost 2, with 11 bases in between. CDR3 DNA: TGCGCCAGCAGCCAAGACGGGGTCGAGCCCTACGAGCAGTACTTC. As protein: CASSQDGVEPYEQYF.

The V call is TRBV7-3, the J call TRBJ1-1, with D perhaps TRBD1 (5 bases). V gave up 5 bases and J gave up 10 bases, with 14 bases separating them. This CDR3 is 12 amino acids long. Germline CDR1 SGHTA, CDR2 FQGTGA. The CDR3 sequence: CASSLEGQGAFF. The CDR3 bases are TGTGCCAGCAGCCTTGAGGGGCAAGGAGCTTTCTTT.

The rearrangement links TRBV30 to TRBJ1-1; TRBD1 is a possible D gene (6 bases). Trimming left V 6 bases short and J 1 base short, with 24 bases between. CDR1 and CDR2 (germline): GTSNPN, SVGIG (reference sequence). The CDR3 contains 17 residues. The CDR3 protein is CACPRSRGLVGNTEAFF. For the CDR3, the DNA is TGTGCCTGCCCCCGATCGCGGGGGCTTGTAGGGAACACTGAAGCTTTCTTT.

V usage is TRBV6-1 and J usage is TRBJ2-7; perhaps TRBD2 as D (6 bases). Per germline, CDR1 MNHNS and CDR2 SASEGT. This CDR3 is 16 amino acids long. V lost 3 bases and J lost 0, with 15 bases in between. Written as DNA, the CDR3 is TGTGCCAGCAGTGATGGGGGGACGATCCTCTCCTACGAGCAGTACTTC. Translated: CASSDGGTILSYEQYF.

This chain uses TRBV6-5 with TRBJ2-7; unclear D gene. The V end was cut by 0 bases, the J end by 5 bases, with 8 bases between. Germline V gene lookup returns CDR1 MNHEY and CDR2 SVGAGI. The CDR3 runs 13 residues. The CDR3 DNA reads TGTGCCAGCAGTTACTCGACCTGCAACGAGCAGTACTTC. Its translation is CASSYSTCNEQYF.

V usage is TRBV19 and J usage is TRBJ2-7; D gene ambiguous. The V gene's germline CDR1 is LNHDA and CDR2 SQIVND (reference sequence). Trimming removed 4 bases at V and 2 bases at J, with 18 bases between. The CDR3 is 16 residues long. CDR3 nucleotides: TGTGCCAGTAGTACCCAACCGCTACCGGCCACCTACGAGCAGTACTTC. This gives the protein CASSTQPLPATYEQYF.

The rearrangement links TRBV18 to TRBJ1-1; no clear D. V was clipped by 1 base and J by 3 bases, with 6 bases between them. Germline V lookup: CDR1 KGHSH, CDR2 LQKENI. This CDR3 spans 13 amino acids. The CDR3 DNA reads TGTGCCAGCTCACCACAGACGGACACTGAAGCTTTCTTT. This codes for CASSPQTDTEAFF.

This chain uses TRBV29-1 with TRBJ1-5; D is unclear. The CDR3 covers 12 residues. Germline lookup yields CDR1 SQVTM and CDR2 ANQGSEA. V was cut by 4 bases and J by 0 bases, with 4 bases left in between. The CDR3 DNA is TGCAGCGTTGGGTATAGCAATCAGCCCCAGCATTTT. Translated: CSVGYSNQPQHF. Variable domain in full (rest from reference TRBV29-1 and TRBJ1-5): SAVISQKPSRDICQRGTSLTIQCQVDSQVTMMFWYRQQPGQSLTLIATANQGSEATYESGFVIDKFPISRPNLTFSTLTVSNMSPEDSSIYLCSVGYSNQPQHFGDGTRLSIL.

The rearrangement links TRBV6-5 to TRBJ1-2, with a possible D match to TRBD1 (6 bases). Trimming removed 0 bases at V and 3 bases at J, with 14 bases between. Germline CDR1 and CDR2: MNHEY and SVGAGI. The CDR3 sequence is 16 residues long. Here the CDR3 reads CASSYSTGGPDYGYTF. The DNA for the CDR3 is TGTGCCAGCAGTTACTCGACGGGGGGGCCTGACTATGGCTACACCTTC.

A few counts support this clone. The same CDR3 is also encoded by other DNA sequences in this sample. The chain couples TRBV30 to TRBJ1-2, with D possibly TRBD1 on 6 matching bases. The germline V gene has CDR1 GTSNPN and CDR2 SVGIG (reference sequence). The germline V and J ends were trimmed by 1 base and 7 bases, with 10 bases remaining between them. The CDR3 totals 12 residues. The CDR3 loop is CAWSDRVGGYTF. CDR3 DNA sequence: TGTGCCTGGAGTGACAGGGTGGGTGGCTACACCTTC. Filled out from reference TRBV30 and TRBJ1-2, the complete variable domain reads SQTIHQWPATLVQPVGSPLSLECTVEGTSNPNLYWYRQAAGRGLQLLFYSVGIGQISSEVPQNLSASRPQDRQFILSSKKLLLSDSGFYLCAWSDRVGGYTFGSGTRLTVV.

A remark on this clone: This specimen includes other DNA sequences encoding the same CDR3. The CDR3 here is CASSPPAGVYEQYF. DNA of the CDR3: TGTGCCAGCTCACCACCGGCAGGCGTCTACGAGCAGTACTTC. The V call is TRBV18, the J call TRBJ2-7; the D is unclear. Germline-derived CDR1 and CDR2 are KGHSH and LQKENI. V lost 0 bases to trimming and J lost 3 bases, with 9 bases between them. CDR3 size: 14 residues.

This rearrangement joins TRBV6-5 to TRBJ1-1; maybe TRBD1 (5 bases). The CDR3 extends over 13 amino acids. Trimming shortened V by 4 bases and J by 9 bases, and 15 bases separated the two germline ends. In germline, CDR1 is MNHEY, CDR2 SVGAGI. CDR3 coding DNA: TGTGCCAGCAGTTTCCAGGGCCCATACCAAGCTTTCTTT. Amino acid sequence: CASSFQGPYQAFF.

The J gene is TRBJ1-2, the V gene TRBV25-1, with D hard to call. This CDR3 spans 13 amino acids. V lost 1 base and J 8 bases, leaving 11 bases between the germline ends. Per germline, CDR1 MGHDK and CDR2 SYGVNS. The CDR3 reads CASSESVQRGYTF. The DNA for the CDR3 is TGTGCCAGCAGTGAATCGGTACAACGCGGCTACACCTTC.

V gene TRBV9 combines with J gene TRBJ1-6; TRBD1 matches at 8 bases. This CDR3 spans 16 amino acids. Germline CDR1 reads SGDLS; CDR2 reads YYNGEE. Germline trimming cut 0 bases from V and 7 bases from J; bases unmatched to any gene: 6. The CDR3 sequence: CASSVGRTGTNSPLHF. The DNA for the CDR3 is TGTGCCAGCAGCGTAGGACGGACAGGGACAAATTCACCCCTCCACTTT.

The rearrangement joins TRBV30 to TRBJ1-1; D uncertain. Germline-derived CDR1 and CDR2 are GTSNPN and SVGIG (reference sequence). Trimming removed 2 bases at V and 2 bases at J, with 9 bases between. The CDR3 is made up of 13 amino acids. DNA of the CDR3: TGTGCCTGGAGTTTCGACATTAACACTGAAGCTTTCTTT. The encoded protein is CAWSFDINTEAFF.

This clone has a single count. The CDR3 DNA follows: TGTGCCAGCAGCGTGGGAGGAGTCTCTGGAAACACCATATATTTT. Its protein product is CASSVGGVSGNTIYF. The chain combines TRBV28 with TRBJ1-3; unclear D gene. CDR3 length: 15 residues. V was cut by 6 bases and J by 0 bases, with 12 bases left in between. Germline values: CDR1 MDHEN, CDR2 SYDVKM.

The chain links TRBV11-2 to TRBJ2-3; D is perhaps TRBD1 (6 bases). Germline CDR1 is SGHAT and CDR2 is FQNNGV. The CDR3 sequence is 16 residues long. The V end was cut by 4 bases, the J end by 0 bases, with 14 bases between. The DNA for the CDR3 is TGTGCCAGCAGCTCCCCGACAGGTATGAGCACAGATACGCAGTATTTT. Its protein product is CASSSPTGMSTDTQYF.